These 15 T cell receptor beta chains originate from one sample sequenced in a study of T cells in Graves' hyperthyroidism and ophthalmopathy. The CDR3 regions of TCR beta were amplified from RNA transcripts. The HTBI primer set was used in a first-round RT-PCR of the TCR CDR3. TCRdb re-called the multiplex PCR reads with MiXCR, one entry per CDR3 protein. The sample records 550,000 to 650,000 distinct CDR3 sequences, approximately 15% being singletons. Sequencing was done on a sample of blood. These receptors all come from a woman younger than 45 with Graves' hyperthyroidism that later progressed to Graves' ophthalmopathy.

This clonotype was seen at least ten times. The chain joins TRBV11-3 to TRBJ1-1; D remains ambiguous. The germline V gene has CDR1 SGHNT and CDR2 YENEEA. CDR3 size: 13 residues. V shed 5 bases and J shed 3 bases, with 10 bases lying between them. CDR3 sequence (DNA): TGTGCCAGCAGCCCGCAAGAGGACACTGAAGCTTTCTTT. Its protein product is CASSPQEDTEAFF.

This clonotype was seen only a few times. The rearrangement uses TRBV6-1 and TRBJ1-5; TRBD1 might be the D (6 bases). The CDR3 loop spans 13 amino acids. Germline values: CDR1 MNHNS, CDR2 SASEGT. V lost 8 bases and J lost 4, with 12 bases in between. The CDR3 coding sequence is TGTGCCAGCCGTCCGGGGGCGAATCAGCCCCAGCATTTT. This translates into CASRPGANQPQHF.

This clonotype has just a few counts. This chain connects TRBV11-3 to TRBJ2-7; the D gene is possibly TRBD1 (5 bases). This CDR3 contains 15 residues. Per germline, CDR1 SGHNT and CDR2 YENEEA. V lost 7 bases to trimming and J lost 7 bases, with 23 bases between them. In nucleotides, the CDR3 is TGTGCCAGCACTTCACCAGTGGGGCTTCCACTAGAGCAGTACTTC. Amino acids: CASTSPVGLPLEQYF.

This clonotype was detected only a few times. The V gene is TRBV5-5, the J gene TRBJ2-7, with D perhaps TRBD1 (6 bases). This CDR3 has 13 amino acids. CDR1 is SGHKS, CDR2 YYEKEE, per germline (reference sequence). V gave up 4 bases and J gave up 3 bases, with 11 bases separating them. The CDR3 sequence is CASSDGTNYEQYF. CDR3 bases: TGTGCCAGCAGCGACGGGACAAACTACGAGCAGTACTTC.

The chain employs TRBV11-3 and TRBJ1-2; no clear D. This CDR3 region has 14 residues. Between the trimmed V and J ends, which lost 5 bases and 0 bases, there was a span of 10 bases. CDR1 is SGHNT and CDR2 is YENEEA in the germline V gene. The CDR3 DNA is TGTGCCAGCAGCCCCGGCAAAGCTAACTATGGCTACACCTTC. Translating it yields CASSPGKANYGYTF.

Note on this clonotype: A single base separates this from a much larger clone, so it may be a read error. The chain combines TRBV27 with TRBJ1-1; D not resolved. The ends were cut back, 1 base at V and 0 bases at J, with 3 bases in the middle. The CDR3 spans 13 residues. The germline gives CDR1 MNHEY, CDR2 SMNVEV (reference sequence). The CDR3 spells CASSLFVNTEAFF. The CDR3 bases are TGTGCCAGCAGTTTATTCGTGAACACTGAAGCTTTCTTT.

The chain couples TRBV19 to TRBJ2-3; the match to TRBD2 covers 12 bases. CDR1 and CDR2 from the germline V gene are LNHDA and SQIVND (reference sequence). With V trimmed by 7 bases and J by 3 bases, 5 bases remained unmatched. CDR3 length: 15 residues. The CDR3 DNA reads as TGTGCCAGTATCGAAACTAGCGGGAGGACAGATACGCAGTATTTT. Amino acid sequence: CASIETSGRTDTQYF.

This rearrangement joins TRBV5-1 to TRBJ2-7; 7 bases fit TRBD1. Losses at the gene ends were 3 bases for V and 2 bases for J; bases not matched to a gene: 5. Germline CDR1 SGHRS, CDR2 YFSETQ. This CDR3 spans 14 amino acids. CDR3 bases: TGCGCCAGCAGCTCCGGGGACAGCACCTACGAGCAGTACTTC. Protein: CASSSGDSTYEQYF. The complete variable domain, with remaining parts taken from reference TRBV5-1 and TRBJ2-7, reads KAGVTQTPRYLIKTRGQQVTLSCSPISGHRSVSWYQQTPGQGLQFLFEYFSETQRNKGNFPGRFSGRQFSNSRSEMNVSTLELGDSALYLCASSSGDSTYEQYFGPGTRLTVT.

The table lists this clonotype with many counts. This chain links TRBV3-1 with TRBJ2-2; 12 bases align to TRBD2. Germline CDR1 LGHDT, CDR2 YNNKEL (reference sequence). The trim removed 4 bases at V and 6 bases at J, leaving 6 bases unmatched. The CDR3 has 16 residues. As DNA, the CDR3 is TGTGCCAGCAGCCGCCGACTAGCGGGAGAACCCGGGGAGCTGTTTTTT. This translates into CASSRRLAGEPGELFF.

The V call is TRBV5-6, the J call TRBJ2-7, with D tentatively TRBD2 (6 bases). Trimming removed 3 bases at V and 0 bases at J, with 19 bases between. The CDR3 totals 17 residues. Germline V gives CDR1 SGHDT, CDR2 YYEEEE. The CDR3 sequence: CASSSAVVGGSSYEQYF. Written as DNA, the CDR3 is TGTGCCAGCAGCTCCGCAGTCGTCGGAGGGAGCTCCTACGAGCAGTACTTC.

This clonotype was counted many times. V gene TRBV6-5 combines with J gene TRBJ1-6; D remains ambiguous. The V and J ends lost 1 base and 0 bases respectively, with 7 bases between them. The length of the CDR3 is 16 residues. CDR1 is MNHEY, CDR2 SVGAGI, per germline. The DNA for the CDR3 is TGTGCCAGCAGTTACTTATCGAGCTCCTATAATTCACCCCTCCACTTT. Protein: CASSYLSSSYNSPLHF.

This clonotype was counted ten times or more. The CDR3 reads CASSLEGLHEQFF. DNA for the CDR3: TGTGCCAGCAGCTTAGAGGGACTCCATGAGCAGTTCTTC. The rearrangement links TRBV7-8 to TRBJ2-1; a possible D gene is TRBD2 (6 bases). The length of the CDR3 is 13 residues. Between the trimmed V and J ends, which lost 1 base and 8 bases, there was a span of 9 bases. CDR1 is SGHVS and CDR2 is FQNEAQ in the germline V gene.

This clonotype was detected many times. This chain joins TRBV27 and TRBJ1-5, with a possible D match to TRBD1 (5 bases). Trimming stripped 2 bases from V and 6 bases from J, with 14 bases between. The CDR3 runs 15 residues. Germline V gene sequence: CDR1 MNHEY, CDR2 SMNVEV (reference sequence). CDR3 coding DNA: TGTGCCAGCAGTTTACGCAATCAGGGCGGTCAGCCCCAGCATTTT. This translates into CASSLRNQGGQPQHF.

This clonotype showed up just a few times. The chain recombines TRBV6-1 with TRBJ2-4; D gene unclear. The CDR3 covers 14 residues. V was clipped by 0 bases and J by 9 bases, with 12 bases between them. Germline CDR1 and CDR2: MNHNS and SASEGT. The CDR3 here is CASSEAPLQVIQYF. In nucleotides, the CDR3 is TGTGCCAGCAGTGAAGCACCGTTGCAAGTCATTCAGTACTTC.

This clonotype was recorded once. A read error is possible here, since a much larger clone lies one base away. V is TRBV19 and J is TRBJ1-4, with TRBD1 as a possible D gene (6 bases). This CDR3 contains 15 residues. CDR1 is LNHDA, CDR2 SQIVND, per germline (reference sequence). CDR3 sequence reads: CASSSGQSTNEKLLF. Here the CDR3 DNA reads TGTGCCAGTAGTTCCGGACAGTCAACTAATGAAAAACTGCTTTTT.